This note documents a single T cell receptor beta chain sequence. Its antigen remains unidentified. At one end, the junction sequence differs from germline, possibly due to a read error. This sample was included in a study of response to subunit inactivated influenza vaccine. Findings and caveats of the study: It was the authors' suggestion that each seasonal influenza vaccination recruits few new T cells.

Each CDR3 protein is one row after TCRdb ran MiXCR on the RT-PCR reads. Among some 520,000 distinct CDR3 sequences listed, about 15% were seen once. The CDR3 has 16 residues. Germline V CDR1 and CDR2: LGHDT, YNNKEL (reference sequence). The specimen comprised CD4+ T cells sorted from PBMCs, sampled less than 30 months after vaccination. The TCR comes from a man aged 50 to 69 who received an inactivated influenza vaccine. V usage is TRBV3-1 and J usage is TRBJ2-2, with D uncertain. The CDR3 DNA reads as TGTGCCAGCAGCCAAGGATGGAGCCCGAACATCGGGGAGCTGTTTTTT. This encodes CASSQGWSPNIGELFF.